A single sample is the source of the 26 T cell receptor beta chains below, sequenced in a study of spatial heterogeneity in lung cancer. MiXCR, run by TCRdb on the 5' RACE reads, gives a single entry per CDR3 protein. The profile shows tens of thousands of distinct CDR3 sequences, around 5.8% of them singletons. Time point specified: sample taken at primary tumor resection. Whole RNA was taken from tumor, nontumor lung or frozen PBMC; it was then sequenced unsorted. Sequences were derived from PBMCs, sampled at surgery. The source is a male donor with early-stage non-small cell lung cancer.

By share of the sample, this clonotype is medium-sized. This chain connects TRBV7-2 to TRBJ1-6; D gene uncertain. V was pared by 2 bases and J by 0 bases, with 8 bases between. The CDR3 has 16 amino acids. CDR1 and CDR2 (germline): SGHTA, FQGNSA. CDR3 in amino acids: CASSLSPFSYNSPLHF. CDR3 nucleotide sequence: TGTGCCAGCAGCTTATCGCCCTTCTCCTATAATTCACCCCTCCACTTT.

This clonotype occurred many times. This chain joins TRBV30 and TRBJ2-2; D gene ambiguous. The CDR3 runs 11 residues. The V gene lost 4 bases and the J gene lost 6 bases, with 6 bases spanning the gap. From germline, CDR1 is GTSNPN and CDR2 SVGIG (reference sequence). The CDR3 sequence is CAWTVPGELFF. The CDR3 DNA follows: TGTGCCTGGACAGTCCCCGGGGAGCTGTTTTTT.

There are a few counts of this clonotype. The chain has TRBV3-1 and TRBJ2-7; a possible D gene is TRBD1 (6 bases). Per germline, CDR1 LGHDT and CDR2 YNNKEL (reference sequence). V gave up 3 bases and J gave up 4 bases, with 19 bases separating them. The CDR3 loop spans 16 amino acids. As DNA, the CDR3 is TGTGCCAGCAGCCAGGATCTACAGGGTTCCCGGTACGAGCAGTACTTC. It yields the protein CASSQDLQGSRYEQYF.

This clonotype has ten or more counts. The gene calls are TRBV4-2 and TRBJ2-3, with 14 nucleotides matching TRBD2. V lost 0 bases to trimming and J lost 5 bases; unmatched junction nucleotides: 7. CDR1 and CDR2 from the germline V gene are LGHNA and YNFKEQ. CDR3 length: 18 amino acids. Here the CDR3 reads CASSQEGLAGGLVDTQYF. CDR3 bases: TGTGCCAGCAGCCAAGAAGGACTAGCGGGGGGCCTGGTAGATACGCAGTATTTT.

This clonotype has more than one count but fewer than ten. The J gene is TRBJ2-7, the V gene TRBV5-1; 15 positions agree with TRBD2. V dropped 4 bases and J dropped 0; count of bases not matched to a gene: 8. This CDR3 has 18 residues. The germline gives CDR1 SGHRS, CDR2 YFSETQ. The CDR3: CASSPPGTSGGSSYEQYF. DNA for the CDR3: TGCGCCAGCAGCCCCCCCGGGACTAGCGGGGGGAGCTCCTACGAGCAGTACTTC.

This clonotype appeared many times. The CDR3, as DNA: TGTGCCAGCAGTCCCGCCCAAGGCGAGAGAGGCACTGAAGCTTTCTTT. It codes for CASSPAQGERGTEAFF. This rearrangement joins TRBV6-5 to TRBJ1-1; D call uncertain. The germline V gene has CDR1 MNHEY and CDR2 SVGAGI. V lost 5 bases and J 4 bases, leaving 20 bases between the germline ends. The length of the CDR3 is 16 residues.

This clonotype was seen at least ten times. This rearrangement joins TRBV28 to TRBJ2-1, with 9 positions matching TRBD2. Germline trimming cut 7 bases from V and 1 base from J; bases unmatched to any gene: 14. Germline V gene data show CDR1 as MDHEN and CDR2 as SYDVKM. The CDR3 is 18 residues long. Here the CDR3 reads CASTLRLAGWQSYNEQFF. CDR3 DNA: TGTGCCAGCACCCTCCGGCTAGCGGGGTGGCAATCCTACAATGAGCAGTTCTTC.

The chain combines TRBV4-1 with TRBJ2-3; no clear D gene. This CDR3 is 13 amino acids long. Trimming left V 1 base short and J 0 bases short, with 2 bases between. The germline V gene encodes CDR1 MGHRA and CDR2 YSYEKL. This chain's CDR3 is CASSQASTDTQYF. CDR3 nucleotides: TGCGCCAGCAGCCAAGCTAGCACAGATACGCAGTATTTT.

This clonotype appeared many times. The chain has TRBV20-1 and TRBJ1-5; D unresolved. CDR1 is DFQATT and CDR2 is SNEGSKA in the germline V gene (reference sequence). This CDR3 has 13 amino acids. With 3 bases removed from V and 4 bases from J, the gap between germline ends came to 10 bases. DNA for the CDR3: TGCAGTGCTAGGTTGCTGGGAAATCAGCCCCAGCATTTT. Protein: CSARLLGNQPQHF.

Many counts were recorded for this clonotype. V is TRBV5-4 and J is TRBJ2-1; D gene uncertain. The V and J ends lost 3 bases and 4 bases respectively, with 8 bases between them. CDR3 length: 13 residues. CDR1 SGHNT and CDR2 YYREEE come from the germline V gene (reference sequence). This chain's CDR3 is CASSSIVYNEQFF. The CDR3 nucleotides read TGTGCCAGCAGCTCCATAGTTTACAATGAGCAGTTCTTC.

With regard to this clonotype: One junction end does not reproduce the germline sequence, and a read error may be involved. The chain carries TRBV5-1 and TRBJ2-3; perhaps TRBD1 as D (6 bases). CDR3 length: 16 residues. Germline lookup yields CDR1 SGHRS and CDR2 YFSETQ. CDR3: CASSFGDRNRGDMQYF. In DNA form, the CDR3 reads TGCGCCAGCAGCTTCGGAGACAGGAACCGTGGAGATATGCAGTATTTT.

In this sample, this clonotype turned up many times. CDR3 coding DNA: TGTGCCAGCAGGACAGGAAACTACGAGCAGTACTTC. Translation: CASRTGNYEQYF. V is TRBV12-3 or TRBV12-4 and J is TRBJ2-7; weak D call: TRBD1 (6 bases). V was shortened by 6 bases and J by 3 bases, with 9 bases between the two germline ends. This CDR3 has 12 residues.

CDR3 amino acids: CASSSVFGQGSTEAFF. For the CDR3, the DNA is TGTGCCAGTAGTAGCGTTTTCGGACAGGGATCAACTGAAGCTTTCTTT. The chain has TRBV19 and TRBJ1-1; 8 bases are a match to TRBD1. CDR3 size: 16 residues. The J segment lost 5 bases and the V segment lost 4 bases, leaving 12 bases of the junction unmatched. From germline, CDR1 is LNHDA and CDR2 SQIVND (reference sequence).

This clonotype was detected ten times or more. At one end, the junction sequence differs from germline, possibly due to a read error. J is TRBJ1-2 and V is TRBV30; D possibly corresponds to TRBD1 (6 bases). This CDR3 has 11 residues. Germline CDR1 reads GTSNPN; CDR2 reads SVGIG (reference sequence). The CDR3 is CAWRPGTTTHF. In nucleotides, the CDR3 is TGTGCCTGGAGACCGGGGACAACTACCCACTTC.

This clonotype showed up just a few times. CDR3 amino acids: CASSPRPRGLNTEAFF. The CDR3 bases are TGTGCCAGCAGTCCGAGGCCCCGGGGCTTGAACACTGAAGCTTTCTTT. V gene TRBV11-2 combines with J gene TRBJ1-1, with D perhaps TRBD1 (5 bases). V gave up 6 bases and J gave up 0 bases, with 17 bases separating them. The CDR3 runs 16 residues. Germline assignment: CDR1 SGHAT and CDR2 FQNNGV.

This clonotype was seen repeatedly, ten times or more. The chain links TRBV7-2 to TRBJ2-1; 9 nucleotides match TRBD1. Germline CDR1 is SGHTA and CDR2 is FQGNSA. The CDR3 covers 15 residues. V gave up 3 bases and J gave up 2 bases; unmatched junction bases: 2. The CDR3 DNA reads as TGTGCCAGCAGCTTTGGACAGGGGACCTACAATGAGCAGTTCTTC. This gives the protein CASSFGQGTYNEQFF.

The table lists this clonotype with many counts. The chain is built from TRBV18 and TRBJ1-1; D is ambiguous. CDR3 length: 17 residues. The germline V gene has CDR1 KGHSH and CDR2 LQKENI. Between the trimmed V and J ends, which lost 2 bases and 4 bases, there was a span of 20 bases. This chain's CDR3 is CASSPDQNIGRSTEAFF. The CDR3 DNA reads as TGTGCCAGCTCACCAGATCAAAATATTGGCAGGAGCACTGAAGCTTTCTTT. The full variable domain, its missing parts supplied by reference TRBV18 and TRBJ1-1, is NAGVMQNPRHLVRRRGQEARLRCSPMKGHSHVYWYRQLPEEGLKFMVYLQKENIIDESGMPKERFSAEFPKEGPSILRIQQVVRGDSAAYFCASSPDQNIGRSTEAFFGQGTRLTVV.

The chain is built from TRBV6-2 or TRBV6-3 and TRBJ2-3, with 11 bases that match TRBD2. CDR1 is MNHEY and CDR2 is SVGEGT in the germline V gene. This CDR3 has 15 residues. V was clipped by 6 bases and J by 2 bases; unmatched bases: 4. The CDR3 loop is CASSHSGGATDTQYF. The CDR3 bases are TGTGCCAGCAGCCATAGCGGGGGGGCCACAGATACGCAGTATTTT.

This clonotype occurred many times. Here the CDR3 reads CASSQTSGGAKNIQYF. In DNA, the CDR3 is TGTGCCAGCAGCCAGACTAGCGGGGGGGCCAAAAACATTCAGTACTTC. This rearrangement joins TRBV7-3 to TRBJ2-4, with 13 bases aligning to TRBD2. The J segment lost 1 base and the V segment lost 5 bases, leaving 2 bases of the junction unmatched. The CDR3 loop spans 16 amino acids. In germline, CDR1 is SGHTA, CDR2 FQGTGA.

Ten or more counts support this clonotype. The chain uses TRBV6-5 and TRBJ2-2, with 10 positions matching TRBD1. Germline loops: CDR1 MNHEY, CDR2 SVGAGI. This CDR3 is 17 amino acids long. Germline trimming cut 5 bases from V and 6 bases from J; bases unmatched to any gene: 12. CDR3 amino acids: CASSHNRDRGIAGELFF. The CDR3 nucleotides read TGTGCCAGCAGTCACAACCGGGACAGGGGAATCGCCGGGGAGCTGTTTTTT.

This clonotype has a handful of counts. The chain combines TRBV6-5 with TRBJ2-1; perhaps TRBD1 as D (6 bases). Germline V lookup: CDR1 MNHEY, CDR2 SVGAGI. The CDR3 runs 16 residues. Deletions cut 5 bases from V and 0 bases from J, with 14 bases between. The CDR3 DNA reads TGTGCCAGCAGTGAGCCAGGGGCCCGCTCCTACAATGAGCAGTTCTTC. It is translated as CASSEPGARSYNEQFF.

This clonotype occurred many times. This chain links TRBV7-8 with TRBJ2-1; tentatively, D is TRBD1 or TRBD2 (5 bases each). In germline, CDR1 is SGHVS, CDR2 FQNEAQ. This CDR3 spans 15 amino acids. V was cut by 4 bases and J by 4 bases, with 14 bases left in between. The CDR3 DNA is TGTGCCAGCAGCTCACTTTCTGGGGGTTACAATGAGCAGTTCTTC. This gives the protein CASSSLSGGYNEQFF.

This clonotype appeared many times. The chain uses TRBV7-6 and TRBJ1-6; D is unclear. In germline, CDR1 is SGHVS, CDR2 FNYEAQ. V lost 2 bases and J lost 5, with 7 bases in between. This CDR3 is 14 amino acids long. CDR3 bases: TGTGCCAGCAGCTTAAGTGGAGATAATTCACCCCTCCACTTT. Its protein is CASSLSGDNSPLHF.

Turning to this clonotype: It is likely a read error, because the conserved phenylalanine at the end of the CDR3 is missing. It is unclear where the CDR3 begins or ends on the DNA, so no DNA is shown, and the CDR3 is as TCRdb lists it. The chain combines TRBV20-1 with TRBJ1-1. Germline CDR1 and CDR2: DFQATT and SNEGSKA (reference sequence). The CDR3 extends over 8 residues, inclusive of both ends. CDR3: CSARAPPQ.

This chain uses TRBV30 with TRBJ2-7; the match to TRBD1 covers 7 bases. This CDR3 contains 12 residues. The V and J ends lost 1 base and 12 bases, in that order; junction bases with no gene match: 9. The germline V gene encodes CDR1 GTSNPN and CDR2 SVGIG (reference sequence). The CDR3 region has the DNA TGTGCCTGGAGTGCGCGACAGGGTGGTCGGTACTTC. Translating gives CAWSARQGGRYF.

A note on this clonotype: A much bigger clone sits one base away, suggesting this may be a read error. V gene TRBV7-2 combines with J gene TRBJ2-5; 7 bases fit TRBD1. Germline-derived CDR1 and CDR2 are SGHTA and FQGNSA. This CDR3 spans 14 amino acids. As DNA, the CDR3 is TGTGCCAGCAGCTCTGGGACAGACCAAGAGATCCAGTACTTC. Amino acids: CASSSGTDQEIQYF.